This is a list of T cell receptor beta chains from one sample in a study of blood T cell repertoires in COVID-19. Data came from immunoSEQ multiplex PCR; TCRdb stores just in-frame clones and leaves some out. The repertoire has under 300,000 clones, 84% of them found once; the top ten carry less than 4.5%. The sample was peripheral blood. These receptors were taken from a man aged 50 to 59 with acute or convalescent COVID-19. Both conserved end residues are part of each CDR3. A D gene is named only where the DNA matches it firmly. The size of a clone is reported for some rows only, either as once, few or many, or as a class for expanded clones.

TRBV3-1/TRBV3-2	NA	TRBJ1-1	NA	TGTGCCAGCAGCCACCCTTACCTTGGGAGGGCAGCTTTCTTT	CASSHPYLGRAAFF
TRBV30	NA	TRBJ1-2	TRBD1	TGTGCCTGGAGTCCCCTAGACAGGGGGGGTCTGGTCTATGGCTACACCTTC	CAWSPLDRGGLVYGYTF
TRBV7-3	NA	TRBJ1-6	NA	TGTGCCAGCAGCTTACACCAAGGACAGTATAATTCACCCCTCCACTTT	CASSLHQGQYNSPLHF
TRBV21-1	NA	TRBJ2-7	NA	TGTGCCAGCAGCAAATGGGTTTGGGACAGACAAGACGAGCAGTACTTC	CASSKWVWDRQDEQYF
TRBV10-3	NA	TRBJ1-3	TRBD1	TGTGCCACCAAGACAGGGATTGGCTCTGGAAACACCATATATTTT	CATKTGIGSGNTIYF
TRBV3-1/TRBV3-2	NA	TRBJ2-7	NA	TGTGCCAGCAGCCAACGGATGGGAGTAGTGGTGGGGTACGAGCAGTACTTC	CASSQRMGVVVGYEQYF
TRBV27	NA	TRBJ1-2	NA	TGTGCCAGCAGTATCGAACGGACAGCTTATGGCTACACCTTC	CASSIERTAYGYTF
TRBV7-9	once	TRBJ1-2	NA	TGTGCCAGCAGCATACCGGGAATCAGTTTATACACCTTC	CASSIPGISLYTF
TRBV2	NA	TRBJ2-4	NA	TGTGCCAGCAGCTCTGAGCGGATAGCCAAAAACATTCAGTACTTC	CASSSERIAKNIQYF
TRBV7-9	once	TRBJ1-6	NA	TGTGCCAGCAGCTTAGAAACAGTTTCATCACCCCTCCACTTT	CASSLETVSSPLHF
TRBV6-5	NA	TRBJ2-7	NA	TGTGCCAGCAGACTAGTATTGAGCTCCTACGAGCAGTACTTC	CASRLVLSSYEQYF
TRBV5-4	NA	TRBJ1-4	NA	TGTGCCAGCAGCTTTGGGCCTACACGATGGGGAGGAGAAAAACTGTTTTTT	CASSFGPTRWGGEKLFF
TRBV5-1	few	TRBJ1-1	TRBD1	TGCGCCAGCAGCCCCAGGGGGCTAAACACTGAAGCTTTCTTT	CASSPRGLNTEAFF
TRBV27	NA	TRBJ2-7	TRBD1	TGTGCCAGCAGATCCCAGGGGGTCCACGGCTCCTACGAGCAGTACTTC	CASRSQGVHGSYEQYF
TRBV5-4	once	TRBJ1-1	NA	TGTGCCAGCAGCCCTCAAGGGAGCGACAGTGGATGGGGGAGGCAAGCTTTCTTT	CASSPQGSDSGWGRQAFF
TRBV18	NA	TRBJ1-3	NA	TGTGCCAGCTCACCAAGGACTATGACAGCTGGGGGAAACACCATATATTTT	CASSPRTMTAGGNTIYF
TRBV30	few	TRBJ2-7	TRBD1	TGTGCCTCACGGACAGGGGTCCACGAGCAGTACTTC	CASRTGVHEQYF